These 29 T cell receptor beta chains originate from one sample sequenced in a study of T cells in Graves' hyperthyroidism and ophthalmopathy. There were TCR beta CDR3 regions amplified from RNA transcripts. Initially, a first-round RT-PCR of the TCR CDR3 employed the HTBI primer set. TCRdb re-called the multiplex PCR reads through MiXCR, storing one row per CDR3 protein. This table has about 380,000 distinct CDR3 sequences, approximately 12% appearing once. Source material: blood. Source of these receptors: a man aged 25 to 40 with Graves' hyperthyroidism that later progressed to Graves' ophthalmopathy.

This clonotype was observed many times. The chain carries TRBV12-3 or TRBV12-4 and TRBJ1-4; no reliable D call. With 3 bases removed from V and 4 bases from J, the gap between germline ends came to 9 bases. The CDR3 consists of 14 residues. The CDR3 protein is CASSFAGLNEKLFF. CDR3 coding DNA: TGTGCCAGCAGTTTCGCAGGCCTTAATGAAAAACTGTTTTTT.

This clonotype was seen repeatedly, ten times or more. The chain uses TRBV7-9 and TRBJ1-6, with D possibly matching TRBD1 (5 bases). This CDR3 spans 13 amino acids. Germline V CDR1 and CDR2: SEHNR, FQNEAQ (reference sequence). With 5 bases removed from V and 12 bases from J, the gap between germline ends came to 14 bases. The CDR3 sequence is CASSRDALGPLHF. CDR3 nucleotide sequence: TGTGCCAGCAGCAGGGACGCCCTGGGACCCCTCCACTTT.

This clonotype has more than one count but fewer than ten. The V gene is TRBV10-3, the J gene TRBJ2-5; 10 bases agree with TRBD1. From germline, CDR1 is ENHRY and CDR2 SYGVKD. This CDR3 contains 12 residues. V dropped 4 bases and J dropped 13; count of bases not matched to a gene: 6. The CDR3 nucleotides are TGTGCCATCAGTGGGGACGGACAGGGGGTGTACTTC. Encoded protein: CAISGDGQGVYF.

A remark on this clonotype: At one end the junction does not follow the germline gene, possibly because of a read error. The V and J genes are TRBV11-2 and TRBJ2-1; the D gene could be TRBD1 or TRBD2 (5 bases each). In germline, CDR1 is SGHAT, CDR2 FQNNGV. This CDR3 has 14 amino acids. The CDR3 nucleotides are TGTGCCAGCAGGCGAATTACGGCCGGGACGAAAAGAGTCTTC. Protein sequence: CASRRITAGTKRVF.

A few counts support this clonotype. The rearrangement uses TRBV12-3 or TRBV12-4 and TRBJ2-5; 7 nucleotides agree with TRBD2. The length of the CDR3 is 13 residues. Trimming removed 4 bases from V and 4 bases from J; junction bases left unmatched: 3. The CDR3 coding sequence is TGTGCCAGCAGTTCGTCGGGAGGAGAGACCCAGTACTTC. As protein: CASSSSGGETQYF.

The CDR3 DNA is TGTGCCAGCAGCCCTAGACCGACAGCAACTAATGAAAAACTGTTTTTT. The encoded protein is CASSPRPTATNEKLFF. V is TRBV13 and J is TRBJ1-4, with D perhaps TRBD1 (5 bases). The V gene lost 5 bases and the J gene lost 0 bases, with 13 bases spanning the gap. The CDR3 loop spans 16 amino acids. The germline CDR1 and CDR2 sequences are PRHDT and FYEKMQ (reference sequence).

The genes are TRBV27 and TRBJ2-1, with TRBD2 matching 9 bases. Trimming at V came to 5 bases and at J to 6 bases, leaving 14 bases not matched to a gene. The V gene's germline CDR1 is MNHEY and CDR2 SMNVEV (reference sequence). The CDR3 has 17 amino acids. The CDR3 region is CASSLFLLAGGLNEQFF. The CDR3 nucleotides are TGTGCCAGCAGTCTATTCCTACTTGCGGGGGGGCTCAATGAGCAGTTCTTC.

The chain employs TRBV11-3 and TRBJ2-5; 8 nucleotides line up with TRBD2. Germline V gene lookup returns CDR1 SGHNT and CDR2 YENEEA. The J segment lost 5 bases and the V segment lost 2 bases, leaving 7 bases of the junction unmatched. The CDR3 is 15 residues long. The CDR3 coding sequence is TGTGCCAGCAGCTTACAACTGACGGGGGGGGAGACCCAGTACTTC. As protein: CASSLQLTGGETQYF.

In this sample, this clonotype turned up a few times. This chain joins TRBV7-9 and TRBJ2-7, with D perhaps matching TRBD2 (6 bases). Germline V CDR1 and CDR2: SEHNR, FQNEAQ (reference sequence). The length of the CDR3 is 17 residues. V was clipped by 4 bases and J by 5 bases, with 24 bases between them. The CDR3 spells CASSYPRVTVGRHEQYF. The CDR3, as DNA: TGTGCCAGCAGCTACCCCAGGGTTACGGTGGGGAGGCACGAGCAGTACTTC.

This clonotype was seen many times. The rearrangement links TRBV6-5 to TRBJ1-2, with D unclear. The V gene lost 0 bases and the J gene lost 8 bases, with 13 bases spanning the gap. Germline CDR1 reads MNHEY; CDR2 reads SVGAGI. The CDR3 length is 14 residues. DNA for the CDR3: TGTGCCAGCAGTTACTCGGTGGAAACGGAAGGCTACACCTTC. It encodes CASSYSVETEGYTF.

At least ten counts were recorded for this clonotype. One junction end does not reproduce the germline sequence, and a read error may be involved. The chain couples TRBV20-1 to TRBJ2-1; D tentatively fits TRBD1 or TRBD2 (6 bases each). This CDR3 has 15 amino acids. Germline CDR1 and CDR2: DFQATT and SNEGSKA (reference sequence). The CDR3 DNA reads TGCAGTGCCTGGAGAATCGGGGGCGCCTATAATGAGCAGTTCTTC. The encoded protein is CSAWRIGGAYNEQFF.

This clonotype showed up just a few times. The chain employs TRBV30 and TRBJ1-6; 12 bases match TRBD1. CDR1 GTSNPN and CDR2 SVGIG come from the germline V gene (reference sequence). V lost 2 bases and J lost 10; bases outside the gene matches: 6. CDR3 length: 15 residues. In nucleotides, the CDR3 is TGTGCCTGGAGTTCCGGGACAGGGGGCGAATCACCCCTCCACTTT. It translates to CAWSSGTGGESPLHF.

In its sample, this clonotype was seen many times. The chain uses TRBV5-1 and TRBJ1-6; weak D call: TRBD1 (5 bases). The CDR3 runs to 14 residues. The V and J ends lost 6 bases and 6 bases respectively, with 13 bases between them. Germline CDR1 SGHRS, CDR2 YFSETQ. CDR3 amino acids: CASTVRDANSPLHF. The CDR3 coding sequence is TGCGCCAGCACGGTCCGGGACGCTAATTCACCCCTCCACTTT.

This clonotype was seen repeatedly, ten times or more. The CDR3 DNA reads as TGCAGCGTTGCTCCCCCCAGACTTTCACACGGGGACACTGAAGCTTTCTTT. Protein product: CSVAPPRLSHGDTEAFF. The chain carries TRBV29-1 and TRBJ1-1; no reliable D call. Germline lookup yields CDR1 SQVTM and CDR2 ANQGSEA. This CDR3 is built from 17 residues. The V gene lost 4 bases and the J gene lost 3 bases, with 24 bases spanning the gap. Supplemented by reference TRBV29-1 and TRBJ1-1, the full variable domain reads SAVISQKPSRDICQRGTSLTIQCQVDSQVTMMFWYRQQPGQSLTLIATANQGSEATYESGFVIDKFPISRPNLTFSTLTVSNMSPEDSSIYLCSVAPPRLSHGDTEAFFGQGTRLTVV.

Points on this clonotype: A much larger clone lies a single base off, so this may be a read error. The chain carries TRBV2 and TRBJ2-1; TRBD2 is a possible D gene (5 bases). V was cut by 7 bases and J by 5 bases, with 15 bases left in between. CDR1 and CDR2 from the germline V gene are SNHLY and FYNNEI. The CDR3 extends over 14 amino acids. CDR3 coding DNA: TGTGCCAGCAACTCCCGGAGGCAGGACAATGAGCAGTTCTTC. This gives the protein CASNSRRQDNEQFF.

At least ten counts were recorded for this clonotype. The chain carries TRBV9 and TRBJ2-7, with D unresolved. The CDR3 is 16 amino acids. Germline values: CDR1 SGDLS, CDR2 YYNGEE. V was shortened by 0 bases and J by 4 bases, with 17 bases between the two germline ends. The CDR3 coding sequence is TGTGCCAGCAGCGTAGGGGGTGAGGTATTTTCGTACGAGCAGTACTTC. Translated, it gives CASSVGGEVFSYEQYF.

In regard to this clonotype: Since the CDR3 does not end with the conserved phenylalanine or tryptophan, this likely comes from a read error. The V call is TRBV11-3, the J call TRBJ1-4; D is unresolved. Deletions cut 1 base from V and 0 bases from J, with 6 bases between. This CDR3 region has 15 residues. Germline values: CDR1 SGHNT, CDR2 YENEEA. CDR3 bases: TGTGCCAGCAGCTTAGGGGCAGCAACTAATGAAAAACTGTTTTCT. As protein: CASSLGAATNEKLFS.

The sample holds a few counts of this clonotype. The chain employs TRBV29-1 and TRBJ2-3; the match to TRBD2 covers 9 bases. The CDR3 totals 15 residues. V shed 3 bases and J 5 bases; nucleotides not matched to a gene: 9. Germline V gene data show CDR1 as SQVTM and CDR2 as ANQGSEA. CDR3 sequence: CSVDERGVKQDTQYF. CDR3 coding DNA: TGCAGCGTTGATGAGCGGGGGGTGAAGCAAGATACGCAGTATTTT.

With respect to this clonotype: One end of the junction fails to match germline, which may point to a read error. This chain connects TRBV7-7 to TRBJ2-1, with no clear D. The CDR3 contains 13 residues. CDR1 SSHAT and CDR2 FNYEAQ come from the germline V gene (reference sequence). The CDR3 is CASSLTTWGEQFF. For the CDR3, the DNA is TGTGCTAGCAGCTTAACGACCTGGGGTGAGCAGTTCTTC.

This chain connects TRBV4-2 to TRBJ2-1; 8 nucleotides agree with TRBD2. The CDR3 is 16 amino acids. Germline CDR1 is LGHNA and CDR2 is YNFKEQ. With V trimmed by 1 base and J by 9 bases, 11 bases remained unmatched. The CDR3 protein is CASSQGLVAGGIEQFF. Written as DNA, the CDR3 is TGTGCCAGCAGCCAAGGCCTGGTTGCGGGGGGTATTGAGCAGTTCTTC.

Worth noting for this clonotype: The junction differs from germline at one of its ends, possibly a read error. This chain connects TRBV14 to TRBJ2-5; 7 bases match TRBD1. Per the germline V gene, CDR1 is SGHDN and CDR2 is FVKESK. The CDR3 covers 15 residues. The CDR3 DNA follows: TGTGCGAGCAGCCCTGAGAGGGGGCGGTTTGAGACCCAGCACTTC. Amino acids: CASSPERGRFETQHF.

This clonotype was observed at least ten times. The chain couples TRBV11-1 to TRBJ2-7, with 8 positions matching TRBD2. Germline V gives CDR1 SGHAT, CDR2 FQDESV (reference sequence). CDR3 length equals 14 residues. The junction had 7 bases not matched to a gene; V was cut back by 5 bases and J by 4 bases. The CDR3 spells CASSPPGGKYEQYF. The CDR3 DNA follows: TGTGCCAGCAGCCCCCCGGGGGGGAAGTACGAGCAGTACTTC.

This clonotype was seen only a few times. This sequence joins TRBV6-1 and TRBJ2-3, with D possibly called TRBD1 or TRBD2 (7 bases each). Trimming took 7 bases from V and 5 from J, leaving 13 bases between them. This CDR3 region has 13 residues. CDR1 is MNHNS and CDR2 is SASEGT in the germline V gene. CDR3 DNA sequence: TGTGCCAGCACAGGGGGGGGCATAGATACGCAGTATTTT. This encodes CASTGGGIDTQYF.

This chain joins TRBV2 and TRBJ2-1; 9 bases map to TRBD2. Germline V CDR1 and CDR2: SNHLY, FYNNEI. This CDR3 comprises 14 residues. CDR3 in DNA: TGTTCCCCACAAACGAGTAGCGGGGGAGATGAGCAGTTCTTC. It specifies CSPQTSSGGDEQFF.

This clonotype was seen ten or more times. V usage is TRBV6-1 and J usage is TRBJ1-1, with D unclear. The germline V gene encodes CDR1 MNHNS and CDR2 SASEGT. This CDR3 comprises 16 residues. V gave up 2 bases and J gave up 0 bases, with 13 bases separating them. Here the CDR3 reads CASSEFEVFMNTEAFF. The CDR3, as DNA: TGTGCCAGCAGTGAATTTGAGGTATTCATGAACACTGAAGCTTTCTTT.

This clonotype was seen at least ten times. The CDR3 nucleotides read TGTGCCAGTAGGGACAGGGAGGATGGCTACACCTTC. Translating gives CASRDREDGYTF. The chain joins TRBV19 to TRBJ1-2; 8 positions agree with TRBD1. V trimming: 6 bases; J trimming: 6 bases; junction bases outside the gene matches: 3. The length of the CDR3 is 12 residues. Germline values: CDR1 LNHDA, CDR2 SQIVND (reference sequence).

This clonotype appeared many times. The rearrangement uses TRBV12-3 or TRBV12-4 and TRBJ1-4; D ambiguous. Trimming stripped 1 base from V and 4 bases from J, with 4 bases between. This CDR3 is 13 amino acids long. CDR3 protein: CASSLGSNEKLFF. The CDR3 coding sequence is TGTGCCAGCAGTTTAGGCAGTAATGAAAAACTGTTTTTT.

This clonotype appeared a single time. The V gene is TRBV19, the J gene TRBJ2-7, with a tentative D call TRBD1 (5 bases). The CDR3 has 14 amino acids. V was shortened by 3 bases and J by 6 bases, with 15 bases between the two germline ends. Germline CDR1 is LNHDA and CDR2 is SQIVND (reference sequence). The CDR3 sequence is CASSIGREGTEQYF. Here the CDR3 DNA reads TGTGCCAGTAGTATTGGCAGGGAAGGCACCGAGCAGTACTTC.

This clonotype was seen repeatedly, ten times or more. This sequence joins TRBV2 and TRBJ2-1; no clear D gene. Germline V gene lookup returns CDR1 SNHLY and CDR2 FYNNEI. Trimming removed 6 bases from V and 10 bases from J, with 10 bases in between. The CDR3 contains 11 residues. The CDR3 region has the DNA TGTGCCAGCAGGGGGTTGGGGGAGCAGTTCTTC. This sequence encodes CASRGLGEQFF.